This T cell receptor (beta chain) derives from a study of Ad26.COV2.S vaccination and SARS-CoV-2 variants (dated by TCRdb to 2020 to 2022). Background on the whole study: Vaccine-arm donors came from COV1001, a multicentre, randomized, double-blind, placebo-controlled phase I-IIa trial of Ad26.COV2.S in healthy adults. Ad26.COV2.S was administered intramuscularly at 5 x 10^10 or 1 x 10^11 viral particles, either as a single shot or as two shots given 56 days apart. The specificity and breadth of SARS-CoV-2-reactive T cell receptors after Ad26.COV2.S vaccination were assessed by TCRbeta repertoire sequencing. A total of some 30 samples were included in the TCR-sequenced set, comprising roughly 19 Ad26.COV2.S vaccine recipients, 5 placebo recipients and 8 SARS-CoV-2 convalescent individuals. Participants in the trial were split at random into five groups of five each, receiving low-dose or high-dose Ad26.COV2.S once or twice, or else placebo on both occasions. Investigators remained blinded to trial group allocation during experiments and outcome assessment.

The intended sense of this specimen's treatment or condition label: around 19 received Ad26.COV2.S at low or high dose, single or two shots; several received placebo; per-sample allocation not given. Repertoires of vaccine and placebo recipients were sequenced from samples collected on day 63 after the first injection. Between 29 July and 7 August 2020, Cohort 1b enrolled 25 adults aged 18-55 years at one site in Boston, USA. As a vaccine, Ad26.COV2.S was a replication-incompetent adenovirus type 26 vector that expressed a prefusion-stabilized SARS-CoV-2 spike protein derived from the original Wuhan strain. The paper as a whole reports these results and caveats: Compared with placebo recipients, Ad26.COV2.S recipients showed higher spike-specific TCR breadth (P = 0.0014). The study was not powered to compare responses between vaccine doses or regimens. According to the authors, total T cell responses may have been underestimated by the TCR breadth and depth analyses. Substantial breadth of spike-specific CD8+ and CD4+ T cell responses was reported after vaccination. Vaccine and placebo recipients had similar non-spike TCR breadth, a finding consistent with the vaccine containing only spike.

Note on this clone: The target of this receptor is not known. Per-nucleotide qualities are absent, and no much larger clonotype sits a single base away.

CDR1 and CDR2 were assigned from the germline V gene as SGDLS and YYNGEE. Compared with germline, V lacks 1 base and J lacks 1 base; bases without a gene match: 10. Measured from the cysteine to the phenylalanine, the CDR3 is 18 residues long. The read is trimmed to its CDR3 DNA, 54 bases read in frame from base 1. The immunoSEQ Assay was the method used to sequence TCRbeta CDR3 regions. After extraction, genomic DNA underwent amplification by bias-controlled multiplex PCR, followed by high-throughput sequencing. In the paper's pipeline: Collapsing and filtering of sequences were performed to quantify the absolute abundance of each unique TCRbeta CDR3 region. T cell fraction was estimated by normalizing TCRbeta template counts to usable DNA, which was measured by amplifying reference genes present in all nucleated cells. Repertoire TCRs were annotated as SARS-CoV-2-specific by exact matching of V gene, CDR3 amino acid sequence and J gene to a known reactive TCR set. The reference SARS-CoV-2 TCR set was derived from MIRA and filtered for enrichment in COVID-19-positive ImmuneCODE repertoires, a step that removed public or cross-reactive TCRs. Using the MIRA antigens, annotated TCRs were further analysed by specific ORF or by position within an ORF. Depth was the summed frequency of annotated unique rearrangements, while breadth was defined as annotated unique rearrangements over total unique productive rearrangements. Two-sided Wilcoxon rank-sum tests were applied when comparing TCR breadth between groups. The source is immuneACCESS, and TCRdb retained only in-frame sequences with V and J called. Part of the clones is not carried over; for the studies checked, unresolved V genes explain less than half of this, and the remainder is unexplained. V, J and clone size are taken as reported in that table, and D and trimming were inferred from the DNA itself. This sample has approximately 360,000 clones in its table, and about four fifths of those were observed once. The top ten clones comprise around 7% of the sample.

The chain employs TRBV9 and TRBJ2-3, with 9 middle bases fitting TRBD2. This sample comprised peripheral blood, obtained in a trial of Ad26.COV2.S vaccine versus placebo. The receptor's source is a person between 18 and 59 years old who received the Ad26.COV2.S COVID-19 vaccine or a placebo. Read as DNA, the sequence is TGTGCCAGCAGCGTAAGAGGCGGGGGGGGCCGGGGCACAGATACGCAGTATTTT. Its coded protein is CASSVRGGGGRGTDTQYF.